The clone carrying this T cell receptor (beta chain) was observed at least ten times. Its antigen is currently unknown. The record originates from a study of CD8 T cells in ankylosing spondylitis. The germline gives CDR1 ENHRY, CDR2 SYGVKD. The V and J ends lost 8 bases and 1 base, in that order; junction bases with no gene match: 10. The CDR3 covers 16 residues. Making use of molecular barcodes, quantitative 5'-RACE generated TCR beta libraries. Each CDR3 protein gets one entry after TCRdb re-called the 5' RACE reads with MiXCR. This table has roughly 490,000 distinct CDR3 sequences, approximately 5.3% appearing once. Study-wide results and caveats: Within ankylosing spondylitis blood, a TCR beta motif made up of roughly eight highly homologous variants appeared to be characteristic.

This clonotype was sampled from a male donor with ankylosing spondylitis. The sequencing sample was made of blood, either unsorted or a sorted T cell fraction (not recorded which). The chain combines TRBV10-3 with TRBJ2-1, with TRBD2 identical over 8 bases. The chain's CDR3 is CAIGDDSGRSYNEQFF. The DNA of the CDR3 is TGTGCCATCGGGGATGACAGCGGGAGATCCTACAATGAGCAGTTCTTC.